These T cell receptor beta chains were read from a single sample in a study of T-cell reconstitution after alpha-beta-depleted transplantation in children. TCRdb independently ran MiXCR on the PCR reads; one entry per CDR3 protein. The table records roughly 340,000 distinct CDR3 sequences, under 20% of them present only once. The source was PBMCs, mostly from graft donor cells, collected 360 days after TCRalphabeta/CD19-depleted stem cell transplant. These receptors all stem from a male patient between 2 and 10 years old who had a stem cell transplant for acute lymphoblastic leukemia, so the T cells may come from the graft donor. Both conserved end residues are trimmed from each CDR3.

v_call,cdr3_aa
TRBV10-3,AISDPTAGGNQPQH
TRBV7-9,ASSLMAAQNTIY
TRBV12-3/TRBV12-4,ASRQGGTGELF
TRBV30,AWSVIGGRTEAF
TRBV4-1,ASSQDFRRVSGSYEQY
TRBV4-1,ASSLPPGGGELF
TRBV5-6,ASSLVGRGATGELF
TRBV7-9,ASSLVPSISYEQY
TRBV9,ASSVLAGVDEQF
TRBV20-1,SARGGTTGT
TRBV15,ATSRVGGKGGYT
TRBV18,ASSRLGQFYNEQF
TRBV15,ATSRDSGTTIINEQF
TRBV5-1,ASSPIPGKTYNEQF
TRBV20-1,SAREGAGANVLT